This T cell receptor (beta chain) is drawn from a study of T cell responses to AZD1222 COVID-19 vaccine. Method: immunoSEQ multiplex PCR; TCRdb's copy keeps in-frame clones and lacks some. The top ten clones hold around 1.7% of a sample with about 200,000 clones, roughly 94% of them seen once. About this clone itself: Its antigen is unidentified.

Germline V gives CDR1 SGHDN, CDR2 FVKESK. This CDR3 is built from 19 residues. The J segment lost 0 bases and the V segment lost 0 bases, leaving 10 bases of the junction unmatched. Study-level points and caveats: It was only after the peak T cell response that any repertoires were sampled. Just five to seven people given AZD1222 tested seropositive at baseline. Recipients of two AZD1222 doses showed rising Spike-specific TCR breadth and depth. Spike-spanning, vaccine-associated CD4 TCRs were dominant at 160-218 and 743-854.

The receptor was isolated from an adult who received the MenACWY meningococcal vaccine as a control. The specimen comprised peripheral blood, sampled 28 days after the second dose of the MenACWY control vaccine. This chain links TRBV14 with TRBJ2-2, with 7 bases aligning to TRBD2. This CDR3 reads CASSQDGYGGGTNTGELFF. The CDR3 region has the DNA TGTGCCAGCAGCCAAGATGGGTATGGCGGGGGAACGAACACCGGGGAGCTGTTTTTT.